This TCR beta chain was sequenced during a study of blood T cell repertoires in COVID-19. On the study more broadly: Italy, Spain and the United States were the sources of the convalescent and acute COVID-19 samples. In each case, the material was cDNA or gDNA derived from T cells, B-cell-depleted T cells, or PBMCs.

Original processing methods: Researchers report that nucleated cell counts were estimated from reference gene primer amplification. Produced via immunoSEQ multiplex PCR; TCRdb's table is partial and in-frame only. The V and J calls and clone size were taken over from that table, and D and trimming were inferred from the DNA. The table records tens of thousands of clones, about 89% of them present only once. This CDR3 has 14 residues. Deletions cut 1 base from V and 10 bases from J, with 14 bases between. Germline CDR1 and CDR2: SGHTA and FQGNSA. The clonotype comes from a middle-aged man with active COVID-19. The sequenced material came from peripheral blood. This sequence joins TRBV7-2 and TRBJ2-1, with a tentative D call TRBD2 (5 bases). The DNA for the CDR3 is TGTGCCAGCAGCTTAGGGACTTTCGTTAAGGAGCAGTTCTTC. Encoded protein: CASSLGTFVKEQFF.